These 27 T cell receptor beta chains share one sample of origin, sequenced in a study of T-cell memory formation after mild COVID-19. TCRdb reprocessed the 5' RACE reads via MiXCR and lists one record per CDR3 protein. Of roughly 150,000 distinct CDR3 sequences listed, about 25% are singletons. What was sequenced was PBMCs or a T cell subset sorted from them (not recorded which). The receptors were gathered from an adult woman who had mild COVID-19 (a few samples of this study predate the infection). Cell type and time point are not known.

This chain links TRBV6-2 or TRBV6-3 with TRBJ1-2; weak D call: TRBD1 (5 bases). With 4 bases removed from V and 4 bases from J, the gap between germline ends came to 22 bases. The CDR3 loop spans 17 amino acids. Germline V lookup: CDR1 MNHEY, CDR2 SVGEGT. CDR3 protein: CASSFSTENPTLYGYTF. DNA of the CDR3: TGTGCCAGCAGTTTCTCGACAGAAAACCCTACCCTCTATGGCTACACCTTC.

This clonotype was found a few times. The gene calls are TRBV7-2 and TRBJ2-5; TRBD2 agrees at 11 bases. V dropped 1 base and J dropped 1; count of bases not matched to a gene: 8. Per germline, CDR1 SGHTA and CDR2 FQGNSA. CDR3 length: 18 residues. The CDR3 reads CASSLVWLAGGSQETQYF. DNA of the CDR3: TGTGCCAGCAGCTTAGTATGGTTAGCGGGAGGGTCCCAAGAGACCCAGTACTTC.

V is TRBV7-6 and J is TRBJ2-1, with 14 bases lining up with TRBD2. Germline V gene data show CDR1 as SGHVS and CDR2 as FNYEAQ. The CDR3 is made up of 16 amino acids. V was pared by 5 bases and J by 10 bases, with 10 bases of the junction left unmatched. The DNA for the CDR3 is TGTGCCAGCAGCCCCGAACCGGGACTAGCGGGAGAAGAGCAGTTCTTC. This codes for CASSPEPGLAGEEQFF. Supplemented by reference TRBV7-6 and TRBJ2-1, the full variable domain reads GAGVSQSPRYKVTKRGQDVALRCDPISGHVSLYWYRQALGQGPEFLTYFNYEAQQDKSGLPNDRFSAERPEGSISTLTIQRTEQRDSAMYRCASSPEPGLAGEEQFFGPGTRLTVL.

V usage is TRBV11-2 and J usage is TRBJ1-4; D is undetermined. This CDR3 contains 17 residues. Germline V gives CDR1 SGHAT, CDR2 FQNNGV. Trimming stripped 0 bases from V and 4 bases from J, with 15 bases between. This CDR3 is CASSLDGWSGRNEKLFF. CDR3 bases: TGTGCCAGCAGCTTAGACGGTTGGTCGGGTCGTAATGAAAAACTGTTTTTT.

This clonotype was seen only a few times. This chain uses TRBV24-1 with TRBJ1-1; 8 bases fit TRBD1. The J segment lost 8 bases and the V segment lost 3 bases, leaving 4 bases of the junction unmatched. The length of the CDR3 is 13 residues. CDR1 is KGHDR, CDR2 SFDVKD, per germline. CDR3 nucleotide sequence: TGTGCCACCAGTGATGGCCAGGGGGCAGAAGCTTTCTTT. The encoded protein is CATSDGQGAEAFF.

This clonotype occurred a few times. This chain connects TRBV7-6 to TRBJ2-7; 7 positions match TRBD1. V was clipped by 5 bases and J by 5 bases; unmatched bases: 9. Germline V gives CDR1 SGHVS, CDR2 FNYEAQ. The CDR3 has 14 residues. This CDR3 reads CASSSGRGQDEQYF. The CDR3 DNA sequence: TGTGCCAGCAGCAGTGGTAGGGGGCAGGACGAGCAGTACTTC.

The chain employs TRBV11-2 and TRBJ2-1; maybe TRBD1 (6 bases). The V gene lost 1 base and the J gene lost 4 bases, with 11 bases spanning the gap. The CDR3 sequence is 15 residues long. Germline lookup yields CDR1 SGHAT and CDR2 FQNNGV. CDR3 DNA sequence: TGTGCCAGCAGCTTAGTCCTAGGACAGTACAATGAGCAGTTCTTC. Amino acid sequence: CASSLVLGQYNEQFF.

CDR3 region: CASSLTAGTGELFF. The CDR3 nucleotides are TGTGCCAGCAGCCTCACGGCAGGGACCGGGGAGCTGTTTTTT. V usage is TRBV7-7 and J usage is TRBJ2-2; D possibly corresponds to TRBD1 (5 bases). V was trimmed by 5 bases and J by 5 bases, leaving 12 bases between them. The CDR3 runs to 14 residues. Germline V CDR1 and CDR2: SSHAT, FNYEAQ (reference sequence).

This clonotype has just a few counts. This chain connects TRBV12-3 or TRBV12-4 to TRBJ1-5; D gene ambiguous. This CDR3 has 15 amino acids. V gave up 4 bases and J gave up 0 bases, with 10 bases separating them. CDR3 bases: TGTGCCAGCAGTTCGGGCCAAAATAGCAATCAGCCCCAGCATTTT. This translates into CASSSGQNSNQPQHF.

This clonotype occurred many times. The CDR3 DNA reads TGTGCCAGCAGCGTGACCCAAAATGAGCAGTTCTTC. It is translated as CASSVTQNEQFF. The chain employs TRBV7-9 and TRBJ2-1, with D unclear. Looked up from germline, CDR1 is SEHNR and CDR2 is FQNEAQ (reference sequence). Trimming removed 5 bases from V and 7 bases from J, with 9 bases in between. This CDR3 region has 12 residues.

This clonotype has only a few counts. This sequence joins TRBV29-1 and TRBJ2-7; D gene uncertain. The germline gives CDR1 SQVTM, CDR2 ANQGSEA. The CDR3 spans 12 residues. V gave up 0 bases and J gave up 4 bases, with 7 bases separating them. CDR3 region: CSVEDLGYEQYF. The CDR3 DNA follows: TGCAGCGTTGAAGACCTGGGGTACGAGCAGTACTTC.

The rearrangement uses TRBV6-5 and TRBJ1-1; maybe TRBD1 (6 bases). The germline V and J ends were trimmed by 4 bases and 3 bases, with 12 bases remaining between them. CDR3 size: 14 residues. CDR1 MNHEY and CDR2 SVGAGI come from the germline V gene. This CDR3 is CASSFRDTYTEAFF. The CDR3 DNA is TGTGCCAGCAGTTTCCGGGACACTTACACTGAAGCTTTCTTT.

The gene calls are TRBV30 and TRBJ2-2; D might be TRBD1 (5 bases). The CDR3 is made up of 13 amino acids. Trimming removed 2 bases from V and 6 bases from J, with 10 bases in between. The germline V gene encodes CDR1 GTSNPN and CDR2 SVGIG (reference sequence). This CDR3 reads CAWSPGFPGELFF. The CDR3 nucleotides read TGTGCCTGGAGTCCAGGGTTCCCCGGGGAGCTGTTTTTT.

This chain uses TRBV5-1 with TRBJ2-7; 7 bases align to TRBD1. J lost 2 bases, V lost 4 bases, and 6 bases had no gene match. CDR1 and CDR2 (germline): SGHRS, YFSETQ. This CDR3 is 14 amino acids long. DNA for the CDR3: TGCGCCAGCAGCGGGACAGACTACACCTACGAGCAGTACTTC. Amino acid sequence: CASSGTDYTYEQYF.

This chain links TRBV4-1 with TRBJ2-3; 12 positions match TRBD2. Germline trimming cut 3 bases from V and 5 bases from J; bases unmatched to any gene: 6. From germline, CDR1 is MGHRA and CDR2 YSYEKL. This CDR3 is built from 16 residues. The CDR3 DNA reads as TGCGCCAGCAGCCAGCGGACTAGCGGGGTTGGAGATACGCAGTATTTT. Translated, it gives CASSQRTSGVGDTQYF.

The genes are TRBV5-6 and TRBJ2-2; D unclear. This CDR3 comprises 13 residues. Trimming removed 2 bases at V and 1 base at J, with 3 bases between. The germline V gene encodes CDR1 SGHDT and CDR2 YYEEEE. CDR3 in DNA: TGTGCCAGCAGCTTCGGGAACACCGGGGAGCTGTTTTTT. Translation: CASSFGNTGELFF.

This chain links TRBV7-9 with TRBJ1-1, with D maybe TRBD1 (6 bases). The CDR3 totals 11 residues. V was pared by 6 bases and J by 8 bases, with 10 bases between. Germline CDR1 and CDR2: SEHNR and FQNEAQ (reference sequence). In nucleotides, the CDR3 is TGTGCCAGCAGTCTCGACAGGGAAGCTTTCTTT. It specifies CASSLDREAFF.

The table lists this clonotype with many counts. The rearrangement joins TRBV20-1 to TRBJ1-2; TRBD1 is a possible D gene (5 bases). Between the trimmed V and J ends, which lost 2 bases and 6 bases, there was a span of 16 bases. CDR1 is DFQATT and CDR2 is SNEGSKA in the germline V gene (reference sequence). This CDR3 contains 14 residues. The CDR3 sequence is CSARNPGHPHGYTF. CDR3 nucleotides: TGCAGTGCTAGAAATCCGGGGCACCCTCATGGCTACACCTTC.

The chain has TRBV4-2 and TRBJ2-7; 13 nucleotides align to TRBD2. Germline trimming cut 4 bases from V and 1 base from J; bases unmatched to any gene: 10. Germline V lookup: CDR1 LGHNA, CDR2 YNFKEQ. This CDR3 has 18 residues. DNA of the CDR3: TGTGCCAGCAGCCTAAGGACTAGCGGGAGTAAGGTTTCCTACGAGCAGTACTTC. Amino acid sequence: CASSLRTSGSKVSYEQYF.

This clonotype was seen a few times. The chain combines TRBV7-6 with TRBJ2-1, with unresolved D. CDR3 length equals 11 residues. V was pared by 1 base and J by 10 bases, with 5 bases between. The germline V gene has CDR1 SGHVS and CDR2 FNYEAQ. The CDR3 loop is CASSLGWEQFF. Here the CDR3 DNA reads TGTGCCAGCAGCTTAGGATGGGAGCAGTTCTTC.

The chain couples TRBV7-6 to TRBJ2-1; no definite D call. CDR1 and CDR2 (germline): SGHVS, FNYEAQ. CDR3 length: 18 residues. V lost 3 bases and J lost 5, with 23 bases in between. This CDR3 is CASSFNGGRTYNNNEQFF. The CDR3 DNA reads TGTGCCAGCAGCTTCAACGGTGGCAGGACCTACAATAACAATGAGCAGTTCTTC.

This clonotype occurred a few times. The chain joins TRBV11-2 to TRBJ2-3, with TRBD2 identical over 13 bases. The germline gives CDR1 SGHAT, CDR2 FQNNGV. V lost 5 bases to trimming and J lost 2 bases; unmatched junction nucleotides: 4. CDR3 length equals 16 residues. CDR3 nucleotide sequence: TGTGCCAGCAGCGTTGGACTAGCGGGAGACACAGATACGCAGTATTTT. Amino acids: CASSVGLAGDTDTQYF.

The sample holds many counts of this clonotype. This chain connects TRBV7-9 to TRBJ2-5; D gene unclear. V was clipped by 0 bases and J by 4 bases, with 3 bases between them. The CDR3 runs to 12 residues. CDR1 and CDR2 (germline): SEHNR, FQNEAQ (reference sequence). CDR3 coding DNA: TGTGCCAGCAGCTTAGCTCGAGAGACCCAGTACTTC. Its protein is CASSLARETQYF.

The rearrangement joins TRBV13 to TRBJ2-7; D gene uncertain. V was pared by 1 base and J by 1 base, with 8 bases between. This CDR3 spans 14 amino acids. Germline V gene data show CDR1 as PRHDT and CDR2 as FYEKMQ (reference sequence). In nucleotides, the CDR3 is TGTGCCAGCAGCTTAGTTTCCAGATCCTACGAGCAGTACTTC. It codes for CASSLVSRSYEQYF.

The chain employs TRBV5-1 and TRBJ1-1; maybe TRBD1 (6 bases). CDR1 is SGHRS, CDR2 YFSETQ, per germline. The V and J ends lost 4 bases and 1 base respectively, with 29 bases between them. The CDR3 runs 20 residues. The CDR3: CASSPYLPPQGTFENTEAFF. The CDR3 DNA reads as TGCGCCAGCAGCCCCTACCTACCCCCGCAGGGGACGTTTGAGAACACTGAAGCTTTCTTT.

Many counts were recorded for this clonotype. The J gene is TRBJ2-1, the V gene TRBV6-2 or TRBV6-3, with 11 bases lining up with TRBD2. CDR1 MNHEY and CDR2 SVGEGT come from the germline V gene. J gave up 1 base and V 6 bases, and 8 bases lay outside the gene matches. The CDR3 is made up of 17 amino acids. CDR3 bases: TGTGCCAGCAGGGCACTAGGACTAGCGGGTTCCTACAATGAGCAGTTCTTC. Translating it yields CASRALGLAGSYNEQFF.

In its sample, this clonotype was seen a few times. The rearrangement links TRBV20-1 to TRBJ1-1, with 9 bases matching TRBD1. The CDR3 sequence is 13 residues long. The ends lost 3 bases at V and 6 bases at J; junction bases unmatched: 5. Germline CDR1 is DFQATT and CDR2 is SNEGSKA (reference sequence). The CDR3 here is CSASMTGGSEAFF. The CDR3 region has the DNA TGCAGTGCTAGCATGACAGGGGGATCTGAAGCTTTCTTT.